The next 28 T cell receptor beta chains were all read from a single sample in a study of T cell repertoires in ileal Crohn's disease. The table came from immunoSEQ multiplex PCR; TCRdb's copy has only in-frame clones and leaves some out. The profile shows some 5,300 clones, roughly 79% of them singletons. The sequencing sample was made of ileal tissue. The source of these receptors is an adult with Crohn's disease.

This chain connects TRBV11-2 to TRBJ1-3; 7 nucleotides line up with TRBD1. Germline CDR1 and CDR2: SGHAT and FQNNGV. This CDR3 is 15 amino acids long. V trimming: 2 bases; J trimming: 2 bases; junction bases outside the gene matches: 3. CDR3 coding DNA: TGTGCCAGCAGCTTACAGGGGGAAGCTGGAAACACCATATATTTT. Its protein is CASSLQGEAGNTIYF.

This clone was observed a handful of times. The rearrangement links TRBV28 to TRBJ2-5; D possibly corresponds to TRBD1 (5 bases). The V gene's germline CDR1 is MDHEN and CDR2 SYDVKM. V lost 3 bases to trimming and J lost 1 base, with 12 bases between them. The CDR3 has 15 amino acids. The CDR3 DNA is TGTGCCAGCAGTTTCCATGGGGCTATCCAAGAGACCCAGTACTTC. Translation: CASSFHGAIQETQYF.

This sequence joins TRBV27 and TRBJ1-1, with no clear D. Germline loops: CDR1 MNHEY, CDR2 SMNVEV (reference sequence). Trimming removed 5 bases from V and 3 bases from J, with 13 bases in between. The CDR3 contains 14 residues. As DNA, the CDR3 is TGTGCCAGCAGTGAGGGTATGCAACACACTGAAGCTTTCTTT. It yields the protein CASSEGMQHTEAFF.

This chain joins TRBV5-1 and TRBJ2-5; 8 bases align to TRBD2. Germline values: CDR1 SGHRS, CDR2 YFSETQ. V was clipped by 4 bases and J by 5 bases; unmatched bases: 10. The length of the CDR3 is 15 residues. CDR3 DNA: TGCGCCAGCAGCCAAAAGCGGGAGTCGCGGGAGACCCAGTACTTC. Translation: CASSQKRESRETQYF.

The chain recombines TRBV7-6 with TRBJ1-4; 10 bases are shared with TRBD1. The CDR3 extends over 15 amino acids. With V trimmed by 5 bases and J by 4 bases, 4 bases remained unmatched. The germline gives CDR1 SGHVS, CDR2 FNYEAQ. The DNA of the CDR3 is TGTGCCAGCAGCATAGGACAGGGGGATAATGAAAAACTGTTTTTT. Translating it yields CASSIGQGDNEKLFF.

This chain joins TRBV6-1 and TRBJ1-2; 8 nucleotides line up with TRBD1. The length of the CDR3 is 16 residues. The germline V gene encodes CDR1 MNHNS and CDR2 SASEGT. Unmatched junction bases numbered 6, after V lost 0 bases and J lost 3 bases. The DNA for the CDR3 is TGTGCCAGCAGTGAAGCGGCCCAGGGGGCAGACTATGGCTACACCTTC. Amino acid sequence: CASSEAAQGADYGYTF.

The rearrangement uses TRBV2 and TRBJ1-6; 10 bases line up with TRBD1. The CDR3 extends over 15 amino acids. J gave up 8 bases and V 7 bases, and 8 bases lay outside the gene matches. The germline CDR1 and CDR2 sequences are SNHLY and FYNNEI. The CDR3 loop is CASNLKGTGDSPLHF. CDR3 nucleotides: TGTGCCAGCAACCTGAAAGGGACAGGGGATTCACCCCTCCACTTT.

This clone was picked up one time. This chain connects TRBV28 to TRBJ1-5; 8 nucleotides agree with TRBD1. The V and J ends lost 4 bases and 6 bases, in that order; junction bases with no gene match: 8. In germline, CDR1 is MDHEN, CDR2 SYDVKM. This CDR3 has 15 amino acids. This CDR3 reads CASSSLGQGVQPQHF. Here the CDR3 DNA reads TGTGCCAGCAGTTCGCTCGGACAGGGCGTTCAGCCCCAGCATTTT.

This clone was detected a few times. The chain combines TRBV28 with TRBJ1-5; tentatively, D is TRBD1 (6 bases). This CDR3 has 15 amino acids. CDR1 is MDHEN, CDR2 SYDVKM, per germline. V was shortened by 6 bases and J by 2 bases, with 14 bases between the two germline ends. The CDR3 sequence is CASRRPQGRNQPQHF. CDR3 nucleotides: TGTGCCAGCAGGCGACCTCAGGGGCGCAATCAGCCCCAGCATTTT.

V and J are TRBV30 and TRBJ2-2; the D gene is possibly TRBD1 (6 bases). The length of the CDR3 is 15 residues. Deletions cut 4 bases from V and 0 bases from J, with 12 bases between. CDR1 and CDR2 from the germline V gene are GTSNPN and SVGIG (reference sequence). This CDR3 reads CAWNYGTSNTGELFF. The CDR3 coding sequence is TGTGCCTGGAATTACGGGACATCGAACACCGGGGAGCTGTTTTTT.

V and J are TRBV19 and TRBJ1-4; no clear D gene. Germline V lookup: CDR1 LNHDA, CDR2 SQIVND (reference sequence). This CDR3 spans 14 amino acids. Trimming took 9 bases from V and 5 from J, leaving 16 bases between them. CDR3 nucleotide sequence: TGTGCCAGCGCAAAGGCGGGAAGAAATGAAAAACTGTTTTTT. The encoded protein is CASAKAGRNEKLFF.

This sequence joins TRBV6-5 and TRBJ1-1; 8 nucleotides align to TRBD1. CDR1 is MNHEY, CDR2 SVGAGI, per germline. There are 13 residues in the CDR3. Losses at the gene ends were 5 bases for V and 9 bases for J; bases not matched to a gene: 8. Here the CDR3 reads CASSAHTGGKAFF. The CDR3 DNA reads TGTGCCAGCAGTGCCCATACAGGGGGAAAAGCTTTCTTT.

The chain links TRBV18 to TRBJ1-6; 10 nucleotides line up with TRBD1. The CDR3 totals 16 residues. V shed 4 bases, J shed 5 bases, and the junction held 5 bases outside the gene matches. Germline CDR1 reads KGHSH; CDR2 reads LQKENI. This CDR3 is CASSQRTGGDNSPLHF. In DNA form, the CDR3 reads TGTGCCAGCTCACAACGGACAGGGGGGGATAATTCACCCCTCCACTTT.

V usage is TRBV28 and J usage is TRBJ2-5; D is possibly TRBD1 (6 bases). The DNA end is a closer match to TRBJ2-7, so the J assignment may be wrong. CDR1 MDHEN and CDR2 SYDVKM come from the germline V gene. The CDR3 loop spans 14 amino acids. The CDR3 DNA sequence: TGTGCCAGCAGTCCGCGACAGGACGACTACGAGCAGTACTTC. This gives the protein CASSPRQDDYEQYF.

The chain combines TRBV5-1 with TRBJ1-4, with TRBD1 matching 7 bases. This CDR3 region has 15 residues. Trimming took 0 bases from V and 8 from J; bases not matched to a gene: 7. From germline, CDR1 is SGHRS and CDR2 YFSETQ. CDR3 in amino acids: CASSLAGDSYEKLFF. The CDR3, as DNA: TGCGCCAGCAGCTTGGCCGGGGACAGTTACGAAAAACTGTTTTTT.

A word on this clone: Other nucleotide sequences in the sample specify the same CDR3. This chain connects TRBV28 to TRBJ1-5; 8 bases line up with TRBD1. The CDR3 covers 13 residues. V shed 8 bases and J 4 bases; nucleotides not matched to a gene: 4. Germline assignment: CDR1 MDHEN and CDR2 SYDVKM. The CDR3 here is CASQYRGNQPQHF. The CDR3 DNA reads as TGTGCCAGCCAATACAGGGGGAATCAGCCCCAGCATTTT.

This chain uses TRBV7-6 with TRBJ2-3; TRBD1 matches 8 bases. J gave up 0 bases and V 5 bases, and 7 bases lay outside the gene matches. In germline, CDR1 is SGHVS, CDR2 FNYEAQ. The CDR3 runs 16 residues. CDR3 residues: CASSPQGVSSTDTQYF. The CDR3 bases are TGTGCCAGCAGCCCACAGGGGGTATCTAGCACAGATACGCAGTATTTT.

The V and J genes are TRBV27 and TRBJ2-5, with TRBD1 matching 7 bases. Germline trimming cut 5 bases from V and 5 bases from J; bases unmatched to any gene: 17. Germline-derived CDR1 and CDR2 are MNHEY and SMNVEV (reference sequence). This CDR3 has 17 residues. CDR3 DNA sequence: TGTGCCAGCAGTACACAGGGGAACGGACTTTTAGGGGAGACCCAGTACTTC. It is translated as CASSTQGNGLLGETQYF.

This clone was observed once. V and J are TRBV14 and TRBJ2-6; D not certain. Trimming took 4 bases from V and 0 from J, leaving 7 bases between them. Looked up from germline, CDR1 is SGHDN and CDR2 is FVKESK. This CDR3 is built from 15 residues. In DNA form, the CDR3 reads TGTGCCAGCAGCCTTACAAACTCTGGGGCCAACGTCCTGACTTTC. It codes for CASSLTNSGANVLTF.

The rearrangement uses TRBV5-1 and TRBJ1-4; unclear D gene. Germline V gene data show CDR1 as SGHRS and CDR2 as YFSETQ. CDR3 length: 14 amino acids. Trimming removed 3 bases from V and 4 bases from J, with 10 bases in between. The CDR3 DNA is TGCGCCAGCAGCTATGCAGGAGGTAATGAAAAACTGTTTTTT. Its protein product is CASSYAGGNEKLFF.

The chain links TRBV5-1 to TRBJ2-1; D may be TRBD1 (6 bases). Germline CDR1 SGHRS, CDR2 YFSETQ. This CDR3 spans 16 amino acids. V was pared by 0 bases and J by 6 bases, with 16 bases between. The CDR3 DNA is TGCGCCAGCAGCTTGGTAGGGGGAGAGGGCCGCAATGAGCAGTTCTTC. This sequence encodes CASSLVGGEGRNEQFF.

The V and J genes are TRBV28 and TRBJ1-5; 7 nucleotides line up with TRBD1. V trimming: 0 bases; J trimming: 6 bases; junction bases outside the gene matches: 5. CDR3 length: 15 amino acids. Germline-derived CDR1 and CDR2 are MDHEN and SYDVKM. The CDR3 coding sequence is TGTGCCAGCAGTTTATGGCAGGGGGTAAGTCAGCCCCAGCATTTT. It specifies CASSLWQGVSQPQHF.

This clone has only a few counts. The chain recombines TRBV7-2 with TRBJ2-7; 9 bases are shared with TRBD1. J was trimmed by 6 bases and V by 0 bases; bases with no gene match: 9. The germline V gene has CDR1 SGHTA and CDR2 FQGNSA. The CDR3 is 16 residues long. CDR3 amino acids: CASSLASGTGLSEQYF. For the CDR3, the DNA is TGTGCCAGCAGCTTAGCGTCCGGGACAGGGCTCAGCGAGCAGTACTTC.

The chain combines TRBV18 with TRBJ2-3, with TRBD2 matching over 14 bases. With 9 bases clipped from V and 8 bases from J, the junction kept 16 bases outside the gene matches. Germline CDR1 and CDR2: KGHSH and LQKENI. CDR3 length: 17 amino acids. The CDR3 here is CASSGRPGLAGDRTQYF. The DNA of the CDR3 is TGTGCCAGTTCCGGACGGCCGGGACTAGCGGGAGATCGTACGCAGTATTTT.

The table lists this clone with a few counts. V and J are TRBV19 and TRBJ1-4, with a tentative D call TRBD1 (5 bases). There are 12 residues in the CDR3. Per germline, CDR1 LNHDA and CDR2 SQIVND (reference sequence). V lost 4 bases to trimming and J lost 7 bases, with 7 bases between them. CDR3 sequence: CASSTGFEKLFF. The DNA of the CDR3 is TGTGCCAGTAGTACAGGGTTTGAAAAACTGTTTTTT.

The chain carries TRBV2 and TRBJ2-2; 9 nucleotides match TRBD1. The germline CDR1 and CDR2 sequences are SNHLY and FYNNEI. V lost 6 bases to trimming and J lost 8 bases; unmatched junction nucleotides: 4. The CDR3 extends over 13 amino acids. CDR3 sequence: CASRRTGEGELFF. The CDR3 nucleotides are TGTGCCAGCAGGAGGACAGGGGAAGGGGAGCTGTTTTTT.

CDR3 protein: CASSLDRGPYEQYF. The CDR3 DNA is TGTGCCAGCAGTTTAGACAGGGGGCCCTACGAGCAGTACTTC. The chain employs TRBV27 and TRBJ2-7, with 10 nucleotides matching TRBD1. The length of the CDR3 is 14 residues. Trimming took 2 bases from V and 2 from J; bases not matched to a gene: 0. The germline gives CDR1 MNHEY, CDR2 SMNVEV (reference sequence).

V is TRBV9 and J is TRBJ2-5; D not resolved. V lost 0 bases, J lost 5 bases, and 5 bases lay in between. The germline gives CDR1 SGDLS, CDR2 YYNGEE. This CDR3 contains 12 residues. The CDR3 reads CASSVDGETQYF. The CDR3 DNA reads TGTGCCAGCAGCGTAGACGGGGAGACCCAGTACTTC.